These 31 T cell receptor beta chains originate from one sample sequenced in a study of OX40 agonist ivuxolimab in advanced cancers. Method: immunoSEQ multiplex PCR; TCRdb's copy keeps in-frame clones and lacks some. The table shows tens of thousands of clones, with approximately 91% occurring only once. This specimen consisted of CD4+ or CD8+ T cells sorted from blood, obtained in a trial of the OX40 agonist ivuxolimab. These receptors were obtained from an adult with an advanced solid tumor such as melanoma, head and neck, liver or kidney cancer.

This clone was picked up one time. This rearrangement joins TRBV2 to TRBJ1-6; D uncertain. The CDR3 extends over 15 amino acids. V was clipped by 6 bases and J by 4 bases, with 13 bases between them. Germline lookup yields CDR1 SNHLY and CDR2 FYNNEI. The CDR3 region is CASSPLGFYNSPLHF. The CDR3 bases are TGTGCCAGCAGCCCCCTTGGGTTTTATAATTCACCCCTCCACTTT.

The rearrangement joins TRBV7-6 to TRBJ2-5, with 8 bases that match TRBD1. Germline lookup yields CDR1 SGHVS and CDR2 FNYEAQ. There are 13 residues in the CDR3. Trimming removed 5 bases from V and 4 bases from J; junction bases left unmatched: 3. The CDR3 loop is CASSRQGSETQYF. Written as DNA, the CDR3 is TGTGCCAGCAGCAGACAGGGGTCAGAGACCCAGTACTTC.

The chain links TRBV18 to TRBJ2-7, with D hard to call. CDR3 length: 16 residues. CDR1 is KGHSH, CDR2 LQKENI, per germline. Deletions cut 1 base from V and 0 bases from J, with 13 bases between. The CDR3 is CASSPLQDSSSYEQYF. The CDR3, as DNA: TGTGCCAGCTCACCACTTCAAGACTCGAGCTCCTACGAGCAGTACTTC.

The V and J genes are TRBV5-1 and TRBJ2-3, with TRBD1 matching 7 bases. V dropped 2 bases and J dropped 1; count of bases not matched to a gene: 10. CDR3 length equals 17 residues. Germline lookup yields CDR1 SGHRS and CDR2 YFSETQ. CDR3 sequence reads: CASSLIRGLLGTDTQYF. The CDR3 bases are TGCGCCAGCAGCTTAATAAGGGGGCTGTTAGGCACAGATACGCAGTATTTT.

This clone was observed a single time. The chain carries TRBV2 and TRBJ1-1; no reliable D call. V gave up 4 bases and J gave up 11 bases, with 11 bases separating them. Germline V gene data show CDR1 as SNHLY and CDR2 as FYNNEI. This CDR3 has 11 amino acids. The CDR3 DNA is TGTGCCAGCAGTGTGGGTCAGTTGGCTTTCTTT. Protein sequence: CASSVGQLAFF.

This chain uses TRBV5-1 with TRBJ1-3, with 8 bases lining up with TRBD1. J gave up 2 bases and V 4 bases, and 2 bases lay outside the gene matches. CDR1 is SGHRS, CDR2 YFSETQ, per germline. This CDR3 region has 14 residues. CDR3 DNA sequence: TGCGCCAGCAGCCCGGACAGGGCTGGAAACACCATATATTTT. Translation: CASSPDRAGNTIYF.

J is TRBJ1-5 and V is TRBV15; weak D call: TRBD1 (5 bases). The germline V gene has CDR1 LNHNV and CDR2 YYDKDF (reference sequence). The ends were cut back, 3 bases at V and 5 bases at J, with 14 bases in the middle. The CDR3 spans 15 residues. The CDR3 nucleotides read TGTGCCACCAGCAGGGGCGGGGCGGGGGATCAGCCCCAGCATTTT. Translation gives CATSRGGAGDQPQHF.

J is TRBJ1-1 and V is TRBV6-1; TRBD1 agrees at 8 bases. This CDR3 contains 16 residues. V shed 4 bases and J 2 bases; nucleotides not matched to a gene: 9. From germline, CDR1 is MNHNS and CDR2 SASEGT. The CDR3 spells CASSVSDRGGNTEAFF. The CDR3, as DNA: TGTGCCAGCAGTGTGAGCGACAGGGGCGGAAACACTGAAGCTTTCTTT.

V and J are TRBV15 and TRBJ1-1; D uncertain. CDR1 is LNHNV, CDR2 YYDKDF, per germline (reference sequence). This CDR3 is 12 amino acids long. V lost 0 bases and J lost 4, with 3 bases in between. The DNA of the CDR3 is TGTGCCACCAGCAGAGAATTCACTGAAGCTTTCTTT. Amino acid sequence: CATSREFTEAFF.

In DNA, the CDR3 is TGTGCCAGCAGCACCTGGACAGGAGGCAATCAGCCCCAGCATTTT. It codes for CASSTWTGGNQPQHF. The V gene is TRBV28, the J gene TRBJ1-5; 7 positions agree with TRBD1. Germline lookup yields CDR1 MDHEN and CDR2 SYDVKM. This CDR3 is 15 amino acids long. V trimming: 6 bases; J trimming: 2 bases; junction bases outside the gene matches: 7.

As regards this clone: Other DNA sequences in the same sample also yield this CDR3. This chain connects TRBV5-1 to TRBJ2-1; no reliable D call. The V and J ends lost 0 bases and 4 bases respectively, with 14 bases between them. The CDR3 totals 16 residues. Per the germline V gene, CDR1 is SGHRS and CDR2 is YFSETQ. This chain's CDR3 is CASSLDSGQVYNEQFF. CDR3 nucleotide sequence: TGCGCCAGCAGCTTGGACTCGGGTCAGGTGTACAATGAGCAGTTCTTC.

The CDR3 DNA sequence: TGTGCCAGCAGTAGGGGACTAGCGGGGGGGACTAGCACAGATACGCAGTATTTT. It encodes CASSRGLAGGTSTDTQYF. The chain employs TRBV2 and TRBJ2-3; TRBD2 aligns across 16 bases. Trimming at V came to 5 bases and at J to 0 bases, leaving 5 bases not matched to a gene. This CDR3 is 18 amino acids long. Germline CDR1 and CDR2: SNHLY and FYNNEI.

CDR3 sequence (DNA): TGTGCCAGCAGCCTACCCTCGGGCGGCGAGACCGGGGAGCTGTTTTTT. Its protein is CASSLPSGGETGELFF. This chain uses TRBV4-2 with TRBJ2-2; D gene uncertain. The CDR3 contains 16 residues. Trimming left V 4 bases short and J 5 bases short, with 17 bases between. Germline loops: CDR1 LGHNA, CDR2 YNFKEQ.

As regards this clone: Other nucleotide sequences from this sample produce the same CDR3. The chain uses TRBV2 and TRBJ2-7, with TRBD1 as a possible D gene (5 bases). V was cut by 4 bases and J by 3 bases, with 10 bases left in between. This CDR3 comprises 13 residues. Germline V gene sequence: CDR1 SNHLY, CDR2 FYNNEI. CDR3 amino acids: CASSVLQVYEQYF. CDR3 bases: TGTGCCAGCAGTGTATTACAGGTCTACGAGCAGTACTTC.

The chain uses TRBV27 and TRBJ2-7, with D possibly being TRBD1 (6 bases). The CDR3 loop spans 17 amino acids. From germline, CDR1 is MNHEY and CDR2 SMNVEV (reference sequence). The ends were cut back, 4 bases at V and 0 bases at J, with 19 bases in the middle. The CDR3 region is CASSSTYRATISYEQYF. CDR3 nucleotide sequence: TGTGCCAGCAGTTCCACCTACAGGGCTACGATCTCCTACGAGCAGTACTTC.

This clone was counted between two and nine times. The genes are TRBV28 and TRBJ2-1, with 8 bases identical to TRBD2. Germline CDR1 MDHEN, CDR2 SYDVKM. The CDR3 contains 12 residues. The V segment lost 4 bases and the J segment 10 bases; nucleotides outside the gene matches: 3. The CDR3 DNA reads TGTGCCAGCAGTTACAGCGGGGGAGAGCAGTTCTTC. Encoded protein: CASSYSGGEQFF.

This clone was detected only a few times. V gene TRBV2 combines with J gene TRBJ2-5; a possible D gene is TRBD1 (6 bases). V was trimmed by 6 bases and J by 5 bases, leaving 16 bases between them. This CDR3 has 14 amino acids. Germline V CDR1 and CDR2: SNHLY, FYNNEI. CDR3 nucleotides: TGTGCCAGCAGCGCCGGCTGGGGGCGGGAGACCCAGTACTTC. Amino acids: CASSAGWGRETQYF.

This clone has just one count. This chain joins TRBV19 and TRBJ1-2; D gene uncertain. CDR1 and CDR2 (germline): LNHDA, SQIVND (reference sequence). V lost 1 base and J 2 bases, leaving 11 bases between the germline ends. The CDR3 covers 15 residues. The CDR3 DNA reads TGTGCCAGTAGTATAGCCAGAGGACCAAACTATGGCTACACCTTC. Its translation is CASSIARGPNYGYTF.

This chain connects TRBV5-1 to TRBJ1-4; 9 bases fit TRBD1. The CDR3 spans 14 residues. V shed 5 bases, J shed 8 bases, and the junction held 7 bases outside the gene matches. The germline V gene encodes CDR1 SGHRS and CDR2 YFSETQ. CDR3 in DNA: TGCGCCAGCAGTCCACAGGGGGCGGAAGAAAAACTGTTTTTT. Its translation: CASSPQGAEEKLFF.

The chain combines TRBV18 with TRBJ1-6; the D is unclear. This CDR3 contains 12 residues. The V gene lost 3 bases and the J gene lost 8 bases, with 5 bases spanning the gap. The germline V gene encodes CDR1 KGHSH and CDR2 LQKENI. CDR3 loop: CASSPPDSPLHF. For the CDR3, the DNA is TGTGCCAGCTCACCCCCGGATTCACCCCTCCACTTT.

The chain recombines TRBV28 with TRBJ1-2, with 7 bases lining up with TRBD1. J gave up 6 bases and V 3 bases, and 10 bases lay outside the gene matches. Germline CDR1 and CDR2: MDHEN and SYDVKM. The CDR3 consists of 15 residues. CDR3 region: CASSFSDRDGNGYTF. CDR3 nucleotides: TGTGCCAGCAGTTTTTCTGACAGGGATGGGAATGGCTACACCTTC.

The gene calls are TRBV7-3 and TRBJ2-2; the D is unclear. Germline lookup yields CDR1 SGHTA and CDR2 FQGTGA. V was shortened by 1 base and J by 3 bases, with 9 bases between the two germline ends. This CDR3 spans 15 amino acids. As DNA, the CDR3 is TGTGCCAGCAGCTTAATGGGCGGATACACCGGGGAGCTGTTTTTT. This gives the protein CASSLMGGYTGELFF.

The rearrangement links TRBV5-1 to TRBJ2-1; D could derive from TRBD1 or TRBD2 (5 bases each). V was cut by 5 bases and J by 0 bases, with 12 bases left in between. This CDR3 spans 15 amino acids. CDR1 and CDR2 from the germline V gene are SGHRS and YFSETQ. CDR3 nucleotides: TGCGCCAGCAGTTTCGAGGGGTTCTCCTACAATGAGCAGTTCTTC. It is translated as CASSFEGFSYNEQFF. Supplemented by reference TRBV5-1 and TRBJ2-1, the full variable domain reads KAGVTQTPRYLIKTRGQQVTLSCSPISGHRSVSWYQQTPGQGLQFLFEYFSETQRNKGNFPGRFSGRQFSNSRSEMNVSTLELGDSALYLCASSFEGFSYNEQFFGPGTRLTVL.

The sample holds one count of this clone. A read error may account for a junction end that differs from germline. The chain has TRBV7-7 and TRBJ2-7, with 7 bases aligning to TRBD2. The CDR3 runs 16 residues. Germline assignment: CDR1 SSHAT and CDR2 FNYEAQ (reference sequence). The CDR3 loop is CASSNLGASGNYEQYF. DNA of the CDR3: TGTGCTAGCAGCAACCTTGGGGCTAGCGGTAACTACGAGCAGTACTTC. Filled out from reference TRBV7-7 and TRBJ2-7, the complete variable domain reads GAGVSQSPRYKVTKRGQDVTLRCDPISSHATLYWYQQALGQGPEFLTYFNYEAQPDKSGLPSDRFSAERPEGSISTLTIQRTEQRDSAMYRCASSNLGASGNYEQYFGPGTRLTVT.

This chain joins TRBV5-4 and TRBJ1-2; 9 positions match TRBD1. The CDR3 extends over 14 amino acids. CDR1 and CDR2 (germline): SGHNT, YYREEE (reference sequence). Trimming at V came to 3 bases and at J to 8 bases, leaving 8 bases not matched to a gene. The CDR3 loop is CASSSTGGARGYTF. CDR3 DNA sequence: TGTGCCAGCAGCTCTACAGGGGGCGCGAGGGGCTACACCTTC.

This chain connects TRBV12-5 to TRBJ2-1; 12 nucleotides align to TRBD2. The V gene end was trimmed by 0 bases and the J gene end by 11 bases; junction bases not matched to a gene: 8. The CDR3 covers 16 residues. The V gene's germline CDR1 is LGHNT and CDR2 FRNRAP. The CDR3 DNA follows: TGTGCTAGTGGTTTGGTACTGACTAGCGGGAGCACTAAGCAGTTCTTC. Its translation is CASGLVLTSGSTKQFF. The full variable domain, completed using reference TRBV12-5 and TRBJ2-1, is DARVTQTPRHKVTEMGQEVTMRCQPILGHNTVFWYRQTMMQGLELLAYFRNRAPLDDSGMPKDRFSAEMPDATLATLKIQPSEPRDSAVYFCASGLVLTSGSTKQFFGPGTRLTVL.

The V call is TRBV7-6, the J call TRBJ2-5; D perhaps matches TRBD1 (5 bases). The J call may be faulty, since TRBJ2-7 better matches the DNA end. Germline-derived CDR1 and CDR2 are SGHVS and FNYEAQ. The CDR3 is 14 residues long. CDR3 sequence reads: CASSLALTDYEQYF. DNA for the CDR3: TGTGCCAGCAGCTTAGCCCTGACAGACTACGAGCAGTACTTC.

The chain links TRBV2 to TRBJ1-6; TRBD1 agrees at 9 bases. The germline V gene has CDR1 SNHLY and CDR2 FYNNEI. Trimming took 4 bases from V and 8 from J; bases not matched to a gene: 3. This CDR3 is built from 14 residues. CDR3: CASSVDRGDSPLHF. The CDR3 nucleotides are TGTGCCAGCAGTGTCGACAGGGGGGATTCACCCCTCCACTTT.

The rearrangement links TRBV5-4 to TRBJ1-6; 8 nucleotides line up with TRBD1. There are 17 residues in the CDR3. The V gene's germline CDR1 is SGHNT and CDR2 YYREEE (reference sequence). Losses at the gene ends were 4 bases for V and 10 bases for J; bases not matched to a gene: 16. The CDR3 spells CASSPGGVGTGHSPLHF. CDR3 DNA: TGTGCCAGCAGCCCTGGAGGGGTCGGGACAGGACACTCACCCCTCCACTTT.

The chain has TRBV5-6 and TRBJ2-1, with D tentatively TRBD2 (7 bases). CDR1 SGHDT and CDR2 YYEEEE come from the germline V gene. The V and J ends lost 2 bases and 6 bases respectively, with 15 bases between them. This CDR3 is built from 15 residues. The CDR3 sequence: CASSFRGGAVNEQFF. DNA for the CDR3: TGTGCCAGCAGCTTCCGAGGGGGGGCCGTCAATGAGCAGTTCTTC.

Of note for this clone: This CDR3 fails to terminate in the conserved phenylalanine or tryptophan, so it likely reflects a read error. The chain has TRBV2 and TRBJ1-2; D unclear. CDR1 and CDR2 from the germline V gene are SNHLY and FYNNEI. CDR3 length equals 13 residues. Trimming left V 1 base short and J 5 bases short, with 8 bases between. CDR3 region: CASSEERDYGYTL. The CDR3 DNA reads TGTGCCAGCAGTGAAGAGAGGGATTATGGCTACACCCTC.